This T cell receptor beta chain is drawn from a study of OX40 agonist ivuxolimab in advanced cancers. Repertoires were generated with immunoSEQ multiplex PCR, while TCRdb's copy carries only in-frame clones and drops some. The repertoire has around 62,000 clones, 88% of them found once; the top ten carry 0.27%. V was clipped by 5 bases and J by 2 bases, with 13 bases between them. The length of the CDR3 is 14 residues. Germline values: CDR1 SGHAT, CDR2 FQDESV (reference sequence). Source: CD4+ or CD8+ T cells sorted from blood, taken in a trial of the OX40 agonist ivuxolimab. This chain joins TRBV11-1 and TRBJ2-7; maybe TRBD2 (6 bases). The TCR comes from an adult with an advanced solid tumor such as melanoma, head and neck, liver or kidney cancer. CDR3 sequence: CASSPRTGAYEQYF. CDR3 DNA sequence: TGTGCCAGCAGCCCTCGGACGGGGGCCTACGAGCAGTACTTC. The variable domain in full, completed from reference TRBV11-1 and TRBJ2-7, reads EAEVAQSPRYKITEKSQAVAFWCDPISGHATLYWYRQILGQGPELLVQFQDESVVDDSQLPKDRFSAERLKGVDSTLKIQPAELGDSAMYLCASSPRTGAYEQYFGPGTRLTVT.